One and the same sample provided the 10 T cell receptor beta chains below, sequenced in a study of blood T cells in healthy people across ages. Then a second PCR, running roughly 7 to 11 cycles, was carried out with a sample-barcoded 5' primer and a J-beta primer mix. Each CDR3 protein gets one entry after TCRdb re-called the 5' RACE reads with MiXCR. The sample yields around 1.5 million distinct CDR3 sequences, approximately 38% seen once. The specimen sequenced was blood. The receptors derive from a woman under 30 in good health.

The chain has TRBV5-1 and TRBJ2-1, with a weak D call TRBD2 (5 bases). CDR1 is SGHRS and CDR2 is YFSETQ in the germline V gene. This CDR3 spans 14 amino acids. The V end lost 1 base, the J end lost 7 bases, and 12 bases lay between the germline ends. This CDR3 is CASSLRVAQNEQFF. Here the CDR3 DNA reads TGCGCCAGCAGCTTGAGAGTAGCGCAGAATGAGCAGTTCTTC.

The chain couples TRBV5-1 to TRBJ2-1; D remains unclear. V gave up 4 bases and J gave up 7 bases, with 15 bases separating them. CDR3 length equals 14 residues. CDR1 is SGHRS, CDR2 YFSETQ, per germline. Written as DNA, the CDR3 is TGCGCCAGCAGCCCACCGACCGTTCTGAATGAGCAGTTCTTC. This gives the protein CASSPPTVLNEQFF.

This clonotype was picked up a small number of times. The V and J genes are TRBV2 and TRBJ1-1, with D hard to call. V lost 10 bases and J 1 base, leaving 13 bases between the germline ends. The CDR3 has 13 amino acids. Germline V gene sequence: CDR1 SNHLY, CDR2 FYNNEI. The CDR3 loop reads CATYSKGNTEAFF. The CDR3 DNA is TGTGCCACCTACTCGAAGGGGAACACTGAAGCTTTCTTT.

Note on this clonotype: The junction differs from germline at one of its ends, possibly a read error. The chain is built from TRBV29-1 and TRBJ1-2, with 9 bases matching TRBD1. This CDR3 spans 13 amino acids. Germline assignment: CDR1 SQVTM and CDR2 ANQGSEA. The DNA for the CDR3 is TGCAGCGTTCTGGACAGGGGATCTTATGGCTGCACCTTC. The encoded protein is CSVLDRGSYGCTF.

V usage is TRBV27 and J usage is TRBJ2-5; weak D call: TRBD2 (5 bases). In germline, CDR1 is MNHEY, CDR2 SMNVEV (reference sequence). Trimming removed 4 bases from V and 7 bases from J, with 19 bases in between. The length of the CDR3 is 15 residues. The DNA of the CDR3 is TGTGCCAGCAGTTCTGCGACTCCGTCCGGGGTGACCCAGTACTTC. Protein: CASSSATPSGVTQYF.

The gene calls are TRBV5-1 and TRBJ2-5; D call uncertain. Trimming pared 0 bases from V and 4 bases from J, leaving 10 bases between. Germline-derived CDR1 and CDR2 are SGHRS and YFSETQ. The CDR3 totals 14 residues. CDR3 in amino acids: CASSLDGLGETQYF. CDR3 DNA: TGCGCCAGCAGCTTGGATGGCCTGGGAGAGACCCAGTACTTC.

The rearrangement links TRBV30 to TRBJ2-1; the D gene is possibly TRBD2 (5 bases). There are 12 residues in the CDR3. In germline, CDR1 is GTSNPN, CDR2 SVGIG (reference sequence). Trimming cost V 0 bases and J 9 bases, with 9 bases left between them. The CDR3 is CAWSVGSSEQFF. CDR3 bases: TGTGCCTGGAGTGTGGGGAGCAGTGAGCAGTTCTTC. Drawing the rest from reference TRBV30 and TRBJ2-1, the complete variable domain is SQTIHQWPATLVQPVGSPLSLECTVEGTSNPNLYWYRQAAGRGLQLLFYSVGIGQISSEVPQNLSASRPQDRQFILSSKKLLLSDSGFYLCAWSVGSSEQFFGPGTRLTVL.

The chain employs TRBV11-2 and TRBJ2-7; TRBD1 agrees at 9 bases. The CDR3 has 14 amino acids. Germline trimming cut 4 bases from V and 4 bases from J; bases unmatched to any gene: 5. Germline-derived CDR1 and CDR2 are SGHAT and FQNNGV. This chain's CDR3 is CASSSGDREYEQYF. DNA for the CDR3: TGTGCCAGCAGCTCCGGGGACAGGGAGTACGAGCAGTACTTC.

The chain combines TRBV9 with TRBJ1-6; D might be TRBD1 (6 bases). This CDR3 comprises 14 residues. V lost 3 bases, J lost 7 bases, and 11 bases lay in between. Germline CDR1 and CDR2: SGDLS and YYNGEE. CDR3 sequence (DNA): TGTGCCAGCAGCGGAGGGGGACCAAATTCACCCCTCCACTTT. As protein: CASSGGGPNSPLHF. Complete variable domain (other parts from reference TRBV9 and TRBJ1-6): DSGVTQTPKHLITATGQRVTLRCSPRSGDLSVYWYQQSLDQGLQFLIQYYNGEERAKGNILERFSAQQFPDLHSELNLSSLELGDSALYFCASSGGGPNSPLHFGNGTRLTVT.

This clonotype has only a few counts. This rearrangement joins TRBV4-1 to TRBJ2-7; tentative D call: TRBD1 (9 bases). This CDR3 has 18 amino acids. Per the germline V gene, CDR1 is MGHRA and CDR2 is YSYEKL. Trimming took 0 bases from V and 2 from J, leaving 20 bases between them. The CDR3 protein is CASSQDRGGTGLTYEQYF. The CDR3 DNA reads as TGCGCCAGCAGCCAAGATCGGGGGGGGACAGGGCTAACCTACGAGCAGTACTTC.